This T cell receptor (beta chain) was sequenced for a study of blood T cell repertoires in COVID-19. Turning to the study itself: T cells, B-cell-depleted T cells, or PBMCs provided the cDNA or gDNA that served as material.

The ends were cut back, 5 bases at V and 4 bases at J, with 9 bases in the middle. Germline CDR1 SGHTA, CDR2 FQGNSA. The CDR3 spans 13 residues. Sequencing used immunoSEQ multiplex PCR; TCRdb keeps in-frame clones, though not all of them. The sample has tens of thousands of clones, around 78% seen once. The chain recombines TRBV7-2 with TRBJ1-5; D unclear. The receptor's source is a human donor in a cohort sampled during active COVID-19. The sequenced material came from peripheral blood. This CDR3 reads CASSQVVNQPQHF. CDR3 bases: TGTGCCAGCAGCCAGGTGGTTAATCAGCCCCAGCATTTT.